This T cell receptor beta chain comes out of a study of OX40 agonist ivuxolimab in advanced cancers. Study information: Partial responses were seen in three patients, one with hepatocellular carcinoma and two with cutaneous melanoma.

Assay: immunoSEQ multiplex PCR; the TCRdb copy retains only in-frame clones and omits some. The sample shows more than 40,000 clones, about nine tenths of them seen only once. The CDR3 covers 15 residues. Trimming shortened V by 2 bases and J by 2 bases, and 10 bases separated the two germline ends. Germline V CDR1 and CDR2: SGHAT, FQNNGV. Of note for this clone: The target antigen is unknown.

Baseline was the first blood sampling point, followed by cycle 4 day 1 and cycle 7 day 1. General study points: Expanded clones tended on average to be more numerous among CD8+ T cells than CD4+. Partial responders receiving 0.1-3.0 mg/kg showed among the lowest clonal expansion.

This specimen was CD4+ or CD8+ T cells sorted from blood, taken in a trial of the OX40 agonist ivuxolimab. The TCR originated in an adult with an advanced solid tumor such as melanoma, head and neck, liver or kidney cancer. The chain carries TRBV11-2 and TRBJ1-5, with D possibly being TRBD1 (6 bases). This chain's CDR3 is CASSLSGGRNQPQHF. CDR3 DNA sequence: TGTGCCAGCAGCTTATCCGGGGGGCGCAATCAGCCCCAGCATTTT.